Presented here are 18 T cell receptor beta chains from one specimen sequenced in a study of cytomegalovirus exposure and HLA in healthy donors (dated by TCRdb to 2016 to 2017). The method was the immunoSEQ multiplex PCR assay. For the multiplex PCR, a mixture combining 60 forward primers for TCR Vbeta segments and 13 reverse primers for TCR Jbeta segments was used. Here the immuneACCESS table is served through TCRdb, limited to in-frame sequences with V and J called. Missing clones are a known gap in these copies; in checked studies unresolved V genes cover under half, and the rest lacks a known reason. This sample has about 82,000 clones in its table, and 60% to 80% of those were observed once. About 8% of the sample comes from the top ten. The sequenced sample was PBMCs. These receptor sequences come from a man in his sixties in good health and CMV-seronegative.

The V call is TRBV7-9, the J call TRBJ2-5; 8 bases are shared with TRBD2. V lost 2 bases, J lost 5 bases, and 7 bases stayed unmatched. CDR3 length: 15 amino acids. The V gene's germline CDR1 is SEHNR and CDR2 FQNEAQ (reference sequence). CDR3 bases: TGTGCCAGCAGCTTATCGGGAGGGTTGGGGGAGACCCAGTACTTC. This encodes CASSLSGGLGETQYF.

The chain employs TRBV21-1 and TRBJ2-3; TRBD2, the table's D call, lacks a check against the DNA. TRBV21-1 is a known pseudogene. The length of the CDR3 is 13 residues. In nucleotides, the CDR3 is TGTGCCAGCGAGCGGGGGCTAACAGATACGCAGTATTTT. Its translation is CASERGLTDTQYF.

The chain recombines TRBV11-2 with TRBJ2-3, with a possible D match to TRBD1 (6 bases). This CDR3 contains 11 residues. The V and J ends lost 8 bases and 10 bases respectively, with 13 bases between them. Germline V gene sequence: CDR1 SGHAT, CDR2 FQNNGV. The CDR3 here is CASWEQGPQYF. CDR3 nucleotides: TGTGCCAGCTGGGAACAGGGACCGCAGTATTTT.

DNA of the CDR3: TGTGCCAGCAGTGAAGACTACGGCCAAGAGACCCAGTACTTC. Protein product: CASSEDYGQETQYF. The chain recombines TRBV2 with TRBJ2-5, with no clear D. Looked up from germline, CDR1 is SNHLY and CDR2 is FYNNEI. V lost 1 base and J 1 base, leaving 7 bases between the germline ends. The CDR3 contains 14 residues.

The chain couples TRBV11-2 to TRBJ1-1; 9 nucleotides align to TRBD1. The CDR3 runs to 14 residues. V gave up 4 bases and J gave up 6 bases; unmatched junction bases: 6. Germline-derived CDR1 and CDR2 are SGHAT and FQNNGV. In DNA, the CDR3 is TGTGCCAGCAGCTACGGGACAGGGCAGTCTGAAGCTTTCTTT. This gives the protein CASSYGTGQSEAFF. The variable domain in full, completed from reference TRBV11-2 and TRBJ1-1, reads EAGVAQSPRYKIIEKRQSVAFWCNPISGHATLYWYQQILGQGPKLLIQFQNNGVVDDSQLPKDRFSAERLKGVDSTLKIQPAKLEDSAVYLCASSYGTGQSEAFFGQGTRLTVV.

This clone was detected a few times. The CDR3 reads CASSPLGAGNTIYF. In DNA, the CDR3 is TGTGCCAGCAGTCCCTTAGGGGCTGGAAACACCATATATTTT. The chain joins TRBV6-5 to TRBJ1-3; D is possibly TRBD1 (5 bases). Germline-derived CDR1 and CDR2 are MNHEY and SVGAGI. V lost 5 bases, J lost 2 bases, and 10 bases lay in between. CDR3 length: 14 amino acids.

This chain uses TRBV6-1 with TRBJ2-7; 10 nucleotides align to TRBD2. V dropped 5 bases and J dropped 3; count of bases not matched to a gene: 4. The CDR3 has 14 residues. Germline lookup yields CDR1 MNHNS and CDR2 SASEGT. The CDR3 is CASSRTSGYYEQYF. DNA of the CDR3: TGTGCCAGCAGTCGGACTAGCGGCTACTACGAGCAGTACTTC.

This chain joins TRBV30 and TRBJ2-3, with 11 bases lining up with TRBD2. The CDR3 has 15 amino acids. Germline V gene sequence: CDR1 GTSNPN, CDR2 SVGIG (reference sequence). V dropped 5 bases and J dropped 6; count of bases not matched to a gene: 10. CDR3 sequence (DNA): TGTGCCTGGGTGCGTTTAGCGGGGGGGCAGGATACGCAGTATTTT. This encodes CAWVRLAGGQDTQYF.

This clone has just a few counts. Other DNA sequences from this sample encode an identical CDR3 as well. The chain is built from TRBV7-2 and TRBJ2-5, with D perhaps TRBD2 (7 bases). Germline values: CDR1 SGHTA, CDR2 FQGNSA. CDR3 size: 14 residues. The germline V and J ends were trimmed by 5 bases and 5 bases, with 15 bases remaining between them. The CDR3 sequence is CASSPRGGGETQYF. For the CDR3, the DNA is TGTGCCAGCAGCCCGCGGGGAGGGGGGGAGACCCAGTACTTC. The whole variable domain, remainder taken from reference TRBV7-2 and TRBJ2-5, is GAGVSQSPSNKVTEKGKDVELRCDPISGHTALYWYRQSLGQGLEFLIYFQGNSAPDKSGLPSDRFSAERTGGSVSTLTIQRTQQEDSAVYLCASSPRGGGETQYFGPGTRLLVL.

This CDR3 is CASSEAGEAGTQYF. The CDR3 DNA sequence: TGTGCCAGCAGTGAGGCGGGAGAAGCGGGTACGCAGTATTTT. This sequence joins TRBV6-4 and TRBJ2-3, with 7 bases fitting TRBD2. CDR3 size: 14 residues. Germline CDR1 reads MRHNA; CDR2 reads SNTAGT. J gave up 8 bases and V 3 bases, and 8 bases lay outside the gene matches.

This sequence joins TRBV2 and TRBJ1-1; D gene ambiguous. Trimming stripped 5 bases from V and 1 base from J, with 5 bases between. The germline gives CDR1 SNHLY, CDR2 FYNNEI. The CDR3 length is 12 residues. In DNA form, the CDR3 reads TGTGCCAGCAGTAGAGAGAACACTGAAGCTTTCTTT. Translating it yields CASSRENTEAFF.

This clone was seen a few times. This chain uses TRBV4-3 with TRBJ1-1, with unresolved D. The CDR3 loop spans 13 amino acids. Trimming removed 4 bases from V and 0 bases from J, with 6 bases in between. Germline CDR1 LGHNA, CDR2 YSLEER. Here the CDR3 reads CASSRNMNTEAFF. CDR3 coding DNA: TGCGCCAGCAGCCGAAACATGAACACTGAAGCTTTCTTT.

The chain uses TRBV5-4 and TRBJ2-3, with D tentatively TRBD2 (6 bases). Germline CDR1 and CDR2: SGHNT and YYREEE (reference sequence). The CDR3 runs 14 residues. V lost 4 bases and J lost 2, with 11 bases in between. CDR3 coding DNA: TGTGCCAGCAGCAGAAGCGGGCCCACAGATACGCAGTATTTT. Translated: CASSRSGPTDTQYF.

The rearrangement uses TRBV28 and TRBJ2-7; the match to TRBD2 covers 9 bases. The ends lost 6 bases at V and 3 bases at J; junction bases unmatched: 9. Germline V gene data show CDR1 as MDHEN and CDR2 as SYDVKM. CDR3 length: 15 residues. The CDR3 coding sequence is TGTGCCAGCAGCCCTTACGCGGGAGGGCTCTACGAGCAGTACTTC. This sequence encodes CASSPYAGGLYEQYF.

This clone was detected only once. The gene calls are TRBV29-1 and TRBJ2-3; 10 bases line up with TRBD2. The V and J ends lost 5 bases and 4 bases, in that order; junction bases with no gene match: 6. CDR1 and CDR2 from the germline V gene are SQVTM and ANQGSEA. CDR3 size: 14 residues. The CDR3 bases are TGCAGCGTTACTAGCGGGACGGGCCCAGATACGCAGTATTTT. This sequence encodes CSVTSGTGPDTQYF.

This clone was seen a handful of times. The chain links TRBV5-6 to TRBJ2-7, with TRBD1 matching over 9 bases. The germline V gene encodes CDR1 SGHDT and CDR2 YYEEEE. CDR3 length: 15 residues. V dropped 4 bases and J dropped 3; count of bases not matched to a gene: 8. The CDR3 DNA sequence: TGTGCCAGCAGCGGAGGGACAGGGTTGGACTACGAGCAGTACTTC. Encoded protein: CASSGGTGLDYEQYF.

J is TRBJ2-7 and V is TRBV5-4, with D perhaps TRBD1 (5 bases). Germline CDR1 is SGHNT and CDR2 is YYREEE (reference sequence). Trimming took 0 bases from V and 5 from J, leaving 15 bases between them. The CDR3 runs to 15 residues. CDR3 loop: CASSLEGQGRDEQYF. As DNA, the CDR3 is TGTGCCAGCAGCTTGGAGGGCCAGGGTCGGGACGAGCAGTACTTC.

The rearrangement links TRBV7-2 to TRBJ2-2, with 9 nucleotides matching TRBD2. V shed 5 bases and J 8 bases; nucleotides not matched to a gene: 15. Germline assignment: CDR1 SGHTA and CDR2 FQGNSA. This CDR3 comprises 17 residues. The DNA of the CDR3 is TGTGCCAGCAGCGGCCGGCTGGCGGGGGGGCCGCGAGGGGAGCTGTTTTTT. Encoded protein: CASSGRLAGGPRGELFF.